This T cell receptor (beta chain) came from a study of tissue T cells after allogeneic stem cell transplantation. This clone was observed a handful of times. Mouse germline and gene names are used. The CDR3 end lies 1 residue beyond the end of the read and is filled in from the germline J gene. The CDR3 covers 13 residues. The junction had 9 bases not matched to a gene; V was cut back by 6 bases and J by 7 bases. Germline-derived CDR1 and CDR2 are NNHNN and SYGAGS (reference sequence). Here immunoSEQ multiplex PCR was the method, and the copy in TCRdb shows in-frame clones only, minus some. The sample contains tens of thousands of clones, more than 65% of which appear only once.

The sample consisted of blood. This chain joins TRBV13-2 and TRBJ2-7; 8 positions match TRBD1. The receptor's source is a female BALB/c mouse in good health. Mouse strain MHC haplotype: H2-d. CDR3 region: CASVFQGAGEQYF. The part of the CDR3 DNA that was read is TGTGCCAGCGTCTTCCAGGGGGCGGGAGAACAGTAC.